This T cell receptor beta chain was recovered during a study of CD8 T cells in Susac syndrome. Notes on the study in general: An acknowledgment was made by the study that its TCR sequencing and HLA analysis involved relatively few individuals.

From blood CD8+ and CD4+ T cells, TCR beta sequences were generated. Stable or active relapsing-remitting multiple sclerosis, untreated and meeting revised McDonald criteria, defined the controls. TEMRA cells were enriched by FACS, and CD4+ and CD8+ T cells were negatively isolated. RNA was extracted with the RNeasy kit, and a quantity of roughly 0.45 to 1 ug was reverse transcribed using random hexamers. Via MiXCR, TCRdb re-called the immunoSEQ multiplex PCR reads, giving one row per CDR3 protein. The repertoire holds 330,000 or so distinct CDR3 sequences, with 85% as singletons. A remark on this clonotype: Its matching antigen is unknown.

This CDR3 has 18 residues. V was shortened by 3 bases and J by 0 bases, with 15 bases between the two germline ends. Germline values: CDR1 MNHEY, CDR2 SMNVEV (reference sequence). The chain uses TRBV27 and TRBJ2-6; D remains ambiguous. The receptor comes from a human donor with multiple sclerosis. Sample: CD8+ T cells from PBMCs. Here the CDR3 reads CASSFLASYHSGANVLTF. As DNA, the CDR3 is TGTGCCAGCAGTTTTTTGGCCAGCTACCACTCTGGGGCCAACGTCCTGACTTTC.